These 15 T cell receptor beta chains originate from one sample sequenced in a study of tumor and adjacent non-tumor tissue in lung cancer. A modified ARM-PCR protocol with three rounds of nested PCR amplified TCRbeta. One entry per CDR3 protein, called by TCRdb with MiXCR from the multiplex PCR reads. Found here are 200,000 to 250,000 distinct CDR3 sequences, less than 80% of them singletons; the top ten hold under 30%. The template was RNA from unsorted bulk tissue. Sequenced sample: lung tumor tissue. The receptors stem from a man aged 60-69 years with non-small cell lung cancer.

This clonotype has more than one count but fewer than ten. This chain joins TRBV20-1 and TRBJ1-5, with TRBD1 matching over 12 bases. Germline CDR1 and CDR2: DFQATT and SNEGSKA (reference sequence). J lost 6 bases, V lost 5 bases, and 8 bases had no gene match. The CDR3 totals 15 residues. This CDR3 reads CSARPGTGGFQPQHF. CDR3 in DNA: TGCAGTGCTCGCCCCGGGACAGGGGGCTTTCAGCCCCAGCATTTT.

This clonotype was counted ten times or more. This chain links TRBV25-1 with TRBJ2-7; D is tentatively TRBD1 or TRBD2 (6 bases each). With 4 bases removed from V and 7 bases from J, the gap between germline ends came to 14 bases. CDR1 and CDR2 from the germline V gene are MGHDK and SYGVNS. This CDR3 is built from 13 residues. CDR3 DNA: TGTGCCAGCAGTGGGGGGGCAAGACTAGAGCAGTACTTC. Its protein product is CASSGGARLEQYF.

This clonotype was detected ten times or more. This chain connects TRBV6-6 to TRBJ2-1; 12 positions match TRBD2. Germline V gives CDR1 MNHNY, CDR2 SVGAGI (reference sequence). V trimming: 7 bases; J trimming: 4 bases; junction bases outside the gene matches: 2. The CDR3 consists of 14 residues. The CDR3 nucleotides are TGTGCCAGCACTCTAGCGGGGGGGTACAATGAGCAGTTCTTC. Translating gives CASTLAGGYNEQFF.

Points on this clonotype: This clone may be a read error of a much larger clone one base away. The chain joins TRBV28 to TRBJ1-2; D unresolved. V lost 5 bases to trimming and J lost 9 bases, with 13 bases between them. Germline CDR1 is MDHEN and CDR2 is SYDVKM. The CDR3 runs 12 residues. The CDR3 nucleotides are TGTGCCAGCAGTAGGAAAGCGGGGAGCTACACCTTC. Translating it yields CASSRKAGSYTF.

Concerning this clonotype: At one end the junction does not follow the germline gene, possibly because of a read error. The chain couples TRBV28 to TRBJ1-2; no firm D call. CDR1 is MDHEN and CDR2 is SYDVKM in the germline V gene. The CDR3 length is 11 residues. Here the CDR3 reads CASSFQYAYIF. The CDR3 coding sequence is TGTGCCAGCAGTTTCCAGTATGCCTACATCTTC.

In the case of this clonotype: The junction shows a germline mismatch at one end, possibly a read error. The chain employs TRBV6-5 and TRBJ2-1; the match to TRBD1 covers 7 bases. Germline CDR1 MNHEY, CDR2 SVGAGI. The CDR3 has 15 amino acids. The CDR3 coding sequence is TGTGCCAGCAGTTACTCTCGGGACAGTGACAATGAGCGGTTCTTC. Protein: CASSYSRDSDNERFF.

This clonotype was seen repeatedly, ten times or more. This rearrangement joins TRBV29-1 to TRBJ1-2; TRBD1 aligns across 8 bases. CDR3 size: 12 residues. With 3 bases clipped from V and 6 bases from J, the junction kept 3 bases outside the gene matches. Germline-derived CDR1 and CDR2 are SQVTM and ANQGSEA. The CDR3 sequence: CSVDRGRNGYTF. The CDR3 DNA reads TGCAGCGTTGACAGGGGGCGAAATGGCTACACCTTC. Full variable domain (missing parts from reference TRBV29-1 and TRBJ1-2): SAVISQKPSRDICQRGTSLTIQCQVDSQVTMMFWYRQQPGQSLTLIATANQGSEATYESGFVIDKFPISRPNLTFSTLTVSNMSPEDSSIYLCSVDRGRNGYTFGSGTRLTVV.

With regard to this clonotype: One end of the junction fails to match germline, which may point to a read error. The rearrangement uses TRBV5-6 and TRBJ1-3; D not certain. Germline V gene lookup returns CDR1 SGHDT and CDR2 YYEEEE. The CDR3 spans 14 residues. This chain's CDR3 is CSSSLGPSGNTIYF. In nucleotides, the CDR3 is TGCTCCAGCAGCTTGGGTCCCTCTGGAAACACCATATATTTT.

As regards this clonotype: This likely comes from a read error, as the CDR3 has no conserved phenylalanine or tryptophan at its end. The genes are TRBV6-1 and TRBJ1-3; D is undetermined. The CDR3 extends over 13 amino acids. CDR1 MNHNS and CDR2 SASEGT come from the germline V gene. V lost 6 bases, J lost 0 bases, and 6 bases lay in between. For the CDR3, the DNA is TGTGCCAGCAGGGGCGACTCTGGAAACACCATATATTCT. The encoded protein is CASRGDSGNTIYS.

The table lists this clonotype with a count of one. A read error may explain this, as a much larger clone is one base away. V is TRBV5-6 and J is TRBJ1-2; no clear D. The germline gives CDR1 SGHDT, CDR2 YYEEEE. The CDR3 has 13 amino acids. The CDR3 DNA follows: TGTGCCAGCAGCTCCGGCCTCAATTATGCCTACACCTTC. Encoded protein: CASSSGLNYAYTF.

This clonotype was detected only once. An end of the junction differs from the germline gene, which may be a read error. The V and J genes are TRBV20-1 and TRBJ2-7; D is ambiguous. There are 14 residues in the CDR3. CDR1 is DFQATT, CDR2 SNEGSKA, per germline (reference sequence). CDR3 DNA sequence: TGCAGTGGTAGAGATTGCAGGACCTCCTACGAGCAGTACTTC. It translates to CSGRDCRTSYEQYF.

As to this clonotype: The junction does not match germline at one end; this may be a read error. The rearrangement joins TRBV5-1 to TRBJ1-1; D not resolved. This CDR3 is 15 amino acids long. The germline V gene encodes CDR1 SGHRS and CDR2 YFSETQ. CDR3: CASGLGGSRYAEAFF. The CDR3 coding sequence is TGCGCCAGCGGCTTGGGAGGCAGTCGGTACGCTGAAGCTTTCTTT.

A remark on this clonotype: Sequence at one end of the junction differs from germline and may be a read error. V gene TRBV4-3 combines with J gene TRBJ2-6; no firm D call. This CDR3 spans 16 amino acids. The germline CDR1 and CDR2 sequences are LGHNA and YSLEER. The DNA of the CDR3 is TGCGCCAGCTGCCAAGAGGCGGTGTCTGGGCCCAACATCCTGACTTTC. This gives the protein CASCQEAVSGPNILTF.

In its sample, this clonotype was seen a few times. The gene calls are TRBV6-1 and TRBJ1-1; D not certain. Germline-derived CDR1 and CDR2 are MNHNS and SASEGT. Trimming removed 7 bases at V and 4 bases at J, with 16 bases between. CDR3 size: 14 residues. This CDR3 is CASTRTRRGTEAFF. CDR3 sequence (DNA): TGTGCCAGCACACGGACCCGGCGGGGCACTGAAGCTTTCTTT.

Points on this clonotype: Possible read error: a much larger clone is one base away. In DNA form, the CDR3 reads TGTGCCAGCAGCGTTACGGGACTGGGGAATGAGCAGTTCTTC. Translating gives CASSVTGLGNEQFF. The genes are TRBV5-5 and TRBJ2-1, with D possibly TRBD2 on 6 matching bases. The ends were cut back, 4 bases at V and 7 bases at J, with 15 bases in the middle. The CDR3 spans 14 residues. The germline V gene has CDR1 SGHKS and CDR2 YYEKEE (reference sequence).